Below are 10 T cell receptor beta chains sequenced from a single sample in a study of cytomegalovirus exposure and HLA in healthy donors. The PCR was carried out with 60 Vbeta primers and 13 Jbeta primers. TCRdb's copy holds only in-frame clones and misses some; the assay was immunoSEQ multiplex PCR. The sample records 130,000 to 150,000 clones, around 80% being singletons. The material sequenced was PBMCs. The receptors come from a man aged 40-49 years in good health and CMV-seropositive.

The chain links TRBV14 to TRBJ2-5; maybe TRBD2 (5 bases). CDR1 is SGHDN and CDR2 is FVKESK in the germline V gene. The CDR3 consists of 13 residues. V was pared by 0 bases and J by 5 bases, with 7 bases between. CDR3 residues: CASSQDGEETQYF. As DNA, the CDR3 is TGTGCCAGCAGCCAAGATGGGGAGGAGACCCAGTACTTC.

Written as DNA, the CDR3 is TGTGCCAGCAGTTTAAGGGCGTTGCTAGCGGGGATCAATGAGCAGTTCTTC. This sequence encodes CASSLRALLAGINEQFF. The J gene is TRBJ2-1, the V gene TRBV27; 9 bases are a match to TRBD2. The CDR3 extends over 17 amino acids. Trimming took 2 bases from V and 6 from J; bases not matched to a gene: 11. CDR1 is MNHEY and CDR2 is SMNVEV in the germline V gene (reference sequence).

This chain connects TRBV5-4 to TRBJ1-6; no definite D call. The CDR3 is made up of 13 amino acids. The V gene's germline CDR1 is SGHNT and CDR2 YYREEE (reference sequence). Trimming took 1 base from V and 6 from J, leaving 5 bases between them. CDR3 loop: CASSLTVNSPLHF. DNA of the CDR3: TGTGCCAGCAGCTTGACTGTTAATTCACCCCTCCACTTT.

J is TRBJ2-3 and V is TRBV4-3; 13 bases match TRBD2. This CDR3 contains 19 residues. Germline CDR1 LGHNA, CDR2 YSLEER. V lost 0 bases, J lost 0 bases, and 6 bases stayed unmatched. CDR3: CASSQDPGTSGNSTDTQYF. CDR3 coding DNA: TGCGCCAGCAGCCAAGATCCGGGGACTAGCGGGAACAGCACAGATACGCAGTATTTT.

This sequence joins TRBV9 and TRBJ2-7; D perhaps matches TRBD1 (5 bases). CDR3 length: 15 residues. Germline V gene lookup returns CDR1 SGDLS and CDR2 YYNGEE. The germline V and J ends were trimmed by 1 base and 0 bases, with 11 bases remaining between them. The CDR3 here is CASSVLGHPSYEQYF. Written as DNA, the CDR3 is TGTGCCAGCAGCGTACTTGGACATCCCTCCTACGAGCAGTACTTC. Looking up the rest from reference TRBV9 and TRBJ2-7 gives the full variable domain: DSGVTQTPKHLITATGQRVTLRCSPRSGDLSVYWYQQSLDQGLQFLIQYYNGEERAKGNILERFSAQQFPDLHSELNLSSLELGDSALYFCASSVLGHPSYEQYFGPGTRLTVT.

The chain combines TRBV11-3 with TRBJ2-3; D ambiguous. V shed 1 base and J shed 0 bases, with 14 bases lying between them. This CDR3 contains 17 residues. Germline V gene lookup returns CDR1 SGHNT and CDR2 YENEEA. Here the CDR3 reads CASSLARFSASTDTQYF. In nucleotides, the CDR3 is TGTGCCAGCAGCTTAGCCCGATTCAGCGCTAGCACAGATACGCAGTATTTT.

A few counts support this clone. The chain recombines TRBV5-1 with TRBJ1-2; D uncertain. The CDR3 is 13 amino acids. V gave up 4 bases and J gave up 4 bases, with 11 bases separating them. In germline, CDR1 is SGHRS, CDR2 YFSETQ. The CDR3 DNA reads as TGCGCCAGCAGCCCGGAGCCCCCCTATGGCTACACCTTC. Translating it yields CASSPEPPYGYTF.

The V and J genes are TRBV4-1 and TRBJ2-1; 14 bases match TRBD2. The CDR3 totals 16 residues. Trimming removed 1 base from V and 8 bases from J; junction bases left unmatched: 4. Germline V gives CDR1 MGHRA, CDR2 YSYEKL. CDR3 amino acids: CASSQGGLAGDDEQFF. DNA for the CDR3: TGCGCCAGCAGCCAAGGGGGACTAGCGGGAGACGATGAGCAGTTCTTC.

The rearrangement uses TRBV2 and TRBJ1-1; TRBD1 aligns across 8 bases. The length of the CDR3 is 11 residues. Per germline, CDR1 SNHLY and CDR2 FYNNEI. V shed 6 bases, J shed 7 bases, and the junction held 1 base outside the gene matches. Here the CDR3 reads CASRQGGEAFF. The CDR3 DNA reads TGTGCCAGCAGACAGGGGGGTGAAGCTTTCTTT.

This sequence joins TRBV7-8 and TRBJ2-7, with 8 positions matching TRBD1. CDR1 is SGHVS, CDR2 FQNEAQ, per germline. The CDR3 spans 15 residues. V trimming: 1 base; J trimming: 4 bases; junction bases outside the gene matches: 6. In DNA, the CDR3 is TGTGCCAGCAGCTTAGATGGACAGGGTAGATACGAGCAGTACTTC. Its translation: CASSLDGQGRYEQYF.